This T cell receptor (beta chain) was obtained from a study of blood T cell repertoires in COVID-19. Germline assignment: CDR1 MDHEN and CDR2 SYDVKM. V gave up 5 bases and J gave up 0 bases, with 10 bases separating them. The CDR3 spans 14 residues. The data were produced by immunoSEQ multiplex PCR, yet TCRdb's version contains in-frame clones alone and is incomplete. Of approximately 240,000 clones listed, 90% to 95% are singletons. The chain combines TRBV28 with TRBJ1-1; D unresolved. The receptor was isolated from a woman aged 18-35 years who had recovered from COVID-19. Sequenced material: PBMCs or T cells enriched from blood (not recorded which). The CDR3 is CASSLNLMNTEAFF. CDR3 sequence (DNA): TGTGCCAGCAGTCTGAACCTAATGAACACTGAAGCTTTCTTT.